This T cell receptor (beta chain) emerged from a study of blood T cell repertoires in COVID-19. Study overall: Samples taken during acute and convalescent COVID-19 were collected in the United States, Italy and Spain. The cDNA or gDNA used as material had been derived from T cells, B-cell-depleted T cells, or PBMCs.

Germline V lookup: CDR1 SGHRS, CDR2 YFSETQ. This CDR3 region has 15 residues. The V and J ends lost 5 bases and 1 base respectively, with 15 bases between them. As handled by the study authors: It was from reference gene primer amplification that nucleated cell counts were estimated. Some clones are missing from TCRdb's copy, which holds only in-frame ones; the method was immunoSEQ multiplex PCR. That table supplies the V and J calls and clone size; D and trimming were determined from the DNA. The data show some 50,000 clones, around four fifths seen once. This clone was found a few times. Input material: peripheral blood. The TCR sequence derives from a human donor in a cohort sampled during active COVID-19. The V gene is TRBV5-1, the J gene TRBJ1-2; D is unclear. The CDR3 DNA reads TGCGCCAGCAGGGTCAGCGAGGCCGGTAACTATGGCTACACCTTC. Translation: CASRVSEAGNYGYTF.